The clone carrying this T cell receptor (beta chain) was counted once. Antigen specificity is unknown. Repertoires were generated with immunoSEQ multiplex PCR, while TCRdb's copy carries only in-frame clones and drops some. The table shows 55,000 to 80,000 clones, with more than 85% occurring only once. The sample belongs to a study of cytomegalovirus exposure and HLA in healthy donors. Study background: Per a later analysis, the roughly 690 first-cohort and 120 validation repertoires shared one platform.

Study-wide points: Clusters of TCRs from the first cohort tended to co-occur in the 120 or so validation repertoires (as a later analysis found). Using the classifier, cytomegalovirus status was reportedly diagnosed with high specificity and sensitivity.

The CDR3 consists of 13 residues. With 2 bases removed from V and 2 bases from J, the gap between germline ends came to 7 bases. CDR1 and CDR2 (germline): MDHEN, SYDVKM. This sequence originates from a woman younger than 35 in good health and CMV-seropositive. The chain is built from TRBV28 and TRBJ2-7; D is unresolved. The specimen was PBMCs. CDR3 DNA: TGTGCCAGCAGTTTACCTGTCCCCTACGAGCAGTACTTC. The encoded protein is CASSLPVPYEQYF.